This entry lists 3 T cell receptor beta chains sequenced from one sample in a study of T-cell reconstitution after alpha-beta-depleted transplantation in children. As it was prepared, the TCRbeta library received unique molecular identifiers. TCRdb re-called the PCR reads with MiXCR, one entry per CDR3 protein. The sample yields 600,000 to 700,000 distinct CDR3 sequences, approximately 16% seen once. This material consisted of PBMCs from the stem cell graft donor, taken from the stem cell graft. The receptors here all came from a human donor who donated a stem cell graft to a child with acute myeloid leukemia.

A few counts support this clonotype. This sequence joins TRBV7-9 and TRBJ2-2; a weak D match, TRBD2 (5 bases). V lost 8 bases, J lost 0 bases, and 10 bases lay in between. Germline V gene lookup returns CDR1 SEHNR and CDR2 FQNEAQ (reference sequence). The CDR3 loop spans 14 amino acids. CDR3 in amino acids: CASRDTANTGELFF. DNA of the CDR3: TGTGCCAGCCGGGATACCGCGAACACCGGGGAGCTGTTTTTT. Looking up the rest from reference TRBV7-9 and TRBJ2-2 gives the full variable domain: DTGVSQNPRHKITKRGQNVTFRCDPISEHNRLYWYRQTLGQGPEFLTYFQNEAQLEKSRLLSDRFSAERPKGSFSTLEIQRTEQGDSAMYLCASRDTANTGELFFGEGSRLTVL.

This clonotype was found a few times. The CDR3 protein is CSVEDPGGYEQFF. The CDR3 DNA reads as TGCAGCGTTGAAGATCCGGGGGGATATGAGCAGTTCTTC. The rearrangement uses TRBV29-1 and TRBJ2-1; TRBD2 aligns across 7 bases. The length of the CDR3 is 13 residues. Germline trimming cut 0 bases from V and 8 bases from J; bases unmatched to any gene: 4. The germline V gene has CDR1 SQVTM and CDR2 ANQGSEA.

This chain connects TRBV9 to TRBJ2-5; tentatively, D is TRBD1 or TRBD2 (5 bases each). V lost 4 bases to trimming and J lost 1 base, with 17 bases between them. Germline CDR1 SGDLS, CDR2 YYNGEE. This CDR3 is 16 amino acids long. The CDR3 coding sequence is TGTGCCAGCAGCCCAGAGGGGCGGGCCCCCCAAGAGACCCAGTACTTC. Protein: CASSPEGRAPQETQYF.